The next 9 T cell receptor beta chains were all read from a single sample in a study of T cell changes during pregnancy in multiple sclerosis. The assay was immunoSEQ multiplex PCR, and TCRdb's table has in-frame clones only and misses some. The data show some 69,000 clones, about 90% seen once. The source material was peripheral blood, sampled in the second trimester of pregnancy. The source of these receptors is a female donor in good health, enrolled as a control in a pregnancy study.

The V and J genes are TRBV4-2 and TRBJ2-3; 8 bases align to TRBD2. V trimming: 4 bases; J trimming: 4 bases; junction bases outside the gene matches: 13. Germline V lookup: CDR1 LGHNA, CDR2 YNFKEQ. The CDR3 contains 17 residues. This CDR3 is CASSPRGREGVADTQYF. The CDR3 coding sequence is TGTGCCAGCAGCCCCAGGGGCCGGGAGGGGGTCGCAGATACGCAGTATTTT.

The chain combines TRBV10-1 with TRBJ2-7; D gene unclear. CDR1 and CDR2 (germline): WNHNN, SYGVQD (reference sequence). The CDR3 contains 14 residues. V lost 0 bases and J 2 bases, leaving 8 bases between the germline ends. The CDR3 nucleotides read TGCGCCAGCAGTGAGTCCGGGTCCCCCTACGAGCAGTACTTC. Protein product: CASSESGSPYEQYF.

The chain joins TRBV7-6 to TRBJ1-1, with D perhaps TRBD1 (6 bases). This CDR3 contains 13 residues. Germline CDR1 SGHVS, CDR2 FNYEAQ. The V end lost 4 bases, the J end lost 10 bases, and 16 bases lay between the germline ends. For the CDR3, the DNA is TGTGCCAGCAGCTATTTACAGGGACGCCCAGCTTTCTTT. Translation: CASSYLQGRPAFF.

This chain connects TRBV6-4 to TRBJ2-1; 11 positions agree with TRBD2. V was pared by 2 bases and J by 3 bases, with 3 bases of the junction left unmatched. The CDR3 has 16 residues. The germline V gene has CDR1 MRHNA and CDR2 SNTAGT. In DNA, the CDR3 is TGTGCCAGCAGTGACGGACTAGCGGGCGACTACAATGAGCAGTTCTTC. Its translation: CASSDGLAGDYNEQFF.

The chain has TRBV4-2 and TRBJ2-7; TRBD2 is a possible D gene (6 bases). Germline assignment: CDR1 LGHNA and CDR2 YNFKEQ. The ends were cut back, 2 bases at V and 0 bases at J, with 11 bases in the middle. This CDR3 region has 15 residues. CDR3 in amino acids: CASSQRGSSSYEQYF. DNA for the CDR3: TGTGCCAGCAGCCAACGGGGGTCCAGCTCCTACGAGCAGTACTTC.

J is TRBJ2-3 and V is TRBV5-1; D is perhaps TRBD2 (5 bases). V shed 3 bases and J shed 2 bases, with 10 bases lying between them. The germline V gene encodes CDR1 SGHRS and CDR2 YFSETQ. This CDR3 comprises 14 residues. The CDR3 DNA reads TGCGCCAGCAGCTGGAGGACTTCCACAGATACGCAGTATTTT. This codes for CASSWRTSTDTQYF.

This chain joins TRBV19 and TRBJ1-2, with TRBD1 matching over 10 bases. Germline CDR1 and CDR2: LNHDA and SQIVND (reference sequence). The CDR3 is 14 amino acids. The trim removed 7 bases at V and 5 bases at J, leaving 7 bases unmatched. The CDR3 DNA is TGTGCCAGTAAACCGGGACAGGGGATTTATGGCTACACCTTC. This gives the protein CASKPGQGIYGYTF.

The chain recombines TRBV21-1 with TRBJ1-5; no DNA check was done on the table's D call, TRBD1. TRBV21-1 represents a pseudogene. CDR3 length: 21 amino acids. In DNA, the CDR3 is TGTGCCAGCAGCAAAGCGCCGAATGGTACAGGGGGTACAGTCAGCAATCAGCCCCAGCATTTT. Its translation is CASSKAPNGTGGTVSNQPQHF.

The chain joins TRBV5-5 to TRBJ2-7; D might be TRBD1 (8 bases). CDR3 length equals 13 residues. With 4 bases removed from V and 11 bases from J, the gap between germline ends came to 19 bases. Germline values: CDR1 SGHKS, CDR2 YYEKEE (reference sequence). The CDR3 bases are TGTGCCAGCAGCGACCAAGCGGGACAGGTAAAGTACTTC. Translating gives CASSDQAGQVKYF.